Following are 5 T cell receptor beta chains from one sample sequenced in a study of blood T cell repertoires in COVID-19. TCRdb keeps only in-frame clones here, not all; method: immunoSEQ multiplex PCR. Of some 170,000 clones listed, about 85% are singletons. Sequencing input: peripheral blood. The receptors were sampled from a man between 35 and 55 years old with acute or convalescent COVID-19.

V usage is TRBV3-1 (or the pseudogene TRBV3-2) and J usage is TRBJ2-7, with D hard to call. The germline CDR1 and CDR2 sequences are LGHDT and YNNKEL (reference sequence). The CDR3 runs 12 residues. V dropped 5 bases and J dropped 6 bases, with 11 bases sitting between them. DNA of the CDR3: TGTGCCAGCAGCGCGGTTCTGGCCGAGCAGTACTTC. Translating it yields CASSAVLAEQYF.

This clone turned up a few times. The rearrangement links TRBV2 to TRBJ1-4, with 12 bases matching TRBD1. Trimming cost V 7 bases and J 3 bases; bases outside gene matches: 3. The CDR3 is 15 residues long. Germline values: CDR1 SNHLY, CDR2 FYNNEI. Here the CDR3 reads CASMGQGASNEKLFF. The CDR3 DNA reads TGTGCCAGCATGGGACAGGGGGCATCTAATGAAAAACTGTTTTTT.

The V and J genes are TRBV16 and TRBJ2-7; D perhaps matches TRBD1 (5 bases). CDR1 KGHSY and CDR2 FQNENV come from the germline V gene. V was pared by 0 bases and J by 6 bases, with 12 bases between. This CDR3 is 14 amino acids long. CDR3 DNA: TGTGCCAGCAGCCAATCGTCCAGGGAAGGCGAGCAGTACTTC. It codes for CASSQSSREGEQYF.

The rearrangement joins TRBV6-5 to TRBJ2-7; D is unclear. The CDR3 is made up of 12 amino acids. CDR1 is MNHEY, CDR2 SVGAGI, per germline. V lost 10 bases to trimming and J lost 0 bases, with 10 bases between them. CDR3 nucleotide sequence: TGTGCCACGAGAAGCACCTCCTACGAGCAGTACTTC. Protein sequence: CATRSTSYEQYF.

In its sample, this clone was seen a few times. The rearrangement joins TRBV18 to TRBJ1-5; 9 nucleotides match TRBD1. Losses at the gene ends were 5 bases for V and 6 bases for J; bases not matched to a gene: 8. The CDR3 has 15 residues. The germline V gene encodes CDR1 KGHSH and CDR2 LQKENI. The CDR3 nucleotides are TGTGCCAGCTCAGCCTCACAGGGGGCAGGTCAGCCCCAGCATTTT. This translates into CASSASQGAGQPQHF.